The present entry profiles one TCR beta chain with its context. Its antigen target is currently unknown. No base-level quality is on record; no much larger clone is a single base apart. Trimming at the junction amounts to 1 base on V and 4 bases on J, and the germline ends lie 12 bases apart. The germline V gene (reference sequence) yields SGHAT for CDR1 and FQDESV for CDR2. The cysteine opens and the phenylalanine closes a CDR3 of 15 amino acids. Only the CDR3 portion is preserved as DNA: 45 bases, with reading frame beginning at the first base. This record comes from a study of T cells in Graves' hyperthyroidism and ophthalmopathy (dated by TCRdb to 2018 to 2020). About the study as a whole: To identify TCR V-J signatures that set the groups apart, the researchers used a discovery cohort of approximately 98 patients, made up of around 42 with Graves' ophthalmopathy and 55 to 65 with stable Graves' hyperthyroidism. In addition, the study compared T-cell repertoires in thyroid tissue and in blood from about 6 Graves' hyperthyroidism patients. TCR Vbeta CDR3 sequencing of roughly 140 peripheral blood samples (around 45 ophthalmopathy, roughly 72 hyperthyroidism and roughly 17 progressor patients) is reported in the paper. Following sampling, methimazole starting at 30 mg daily was given to hyperthyroidism patients, and high-dose intravenous methylprednisolone was given to ophthalmopathy patients. Prospective prediction of ophthalmopathy was tested in an independent validation cohort consisting of roughly 20 hyperthyroidism patients and 15 to 17 patients who later progressed to ophthalmopathy. For training and testing, the approximately 97 patients in the discovery cohort were randomly divided in a 7:3 ratio. Study-level results and caveats: Ophthalmopathy was separated from stable hyperthyroidism by a 13 V-J signature model, with around 88% sensitivity and roughly 81% specificity obtained in cross-validation and 80%/75% obtained in testing. In validation, the model predicted progression to ophthalmopathy with approximately 69% sensitivity and approximately 72% specificity, a median of 6.5 months before onset. Most expanded thyroid clonotypes (frequency above 0.001) were also found in blood, which suggests that blood repertoires may mirror thyroid immune responses. Sample size was not statistically predetermined, and investigators were not blinded to group allocation.

Patients with uncontrolled infections, other autoimmune diseases, pregnancy or lactation were excluded. Diagnoses relied on clinical symptoms, serum thyroxine and TRAb, thyroid ultrasound and orbital computed tomography. Total RNA was extracted with Trizol reagent, and quality was checked on an Agilent 2100 Bioanalyzer. TCR beta CDR3 regions were amplified from RNA transcripts. For the first round of RT-PCR on the TCR CDR3, the HTBI primer set was used together with the Qiagen OneStep RT-PCR kit. The libraries were constructed in a second round of multiplex PCR and then size-selected and purified. Paired-end sequencing of the libraries was performed with 100 bp reads on an Illumina HiSeq2000. The paper's data handling went like this. SOAPnuke was used to process the raw data, throwing out any read that contained adapters or uncalled bases, had a mean Phred below 15, or lacked an exact constant-primer or identifier match. High-quality paired reads were merged with COPE v1.2.5, and unique nucleotide sequences were defined as clonotypes. Clonotypes were aligned to IMGT TRBV, TRBD and TRBJ reference segments using MiTCR v1.1. The analysis included only V-J combinations with a frequency above 0.0001, which together covered around 99% of the repertoires. A TCS score was defined as the ratio of F50 (clonal expansion) to E x V (chaos), with BLOSUM62-based TCRdist applied between CDR3 peptides within each V-J. Welch's t-statistics and random forest reduced just over 500 V-J features to 13, which were used in a naive Bayes classifier (R e1071). The Morisita-Horn index was used to measure how similar the thyroid and blood repertoires were. Starting from the raw public reads, TCRdb applied fastp trimming at Q25, assembled clones with MiXCR and retained in-frame beta chains. One record per CDR3 amino acid sequence lists the most common genes and DNA. V and J calls and clone size were set by TCRdb, not the authors. The sample profile shows roughly 500,000 distinct CDR3 sequences; around 45% of them were found once. The ten largest clonotypes hold around 20% of the sample.

This clonotype was obtained from an adult woman with Graves' disease, either hyperthyroidism or ophthalmopathy (not recorded which). The sequence joins TRBV11-1 to TRBJ2-3; TRBD1 is perhaps the D gene, given 6 matching bases. The sample comprised peripheral blood or thyroid tissue (not recorded which). The CDR3 here reads CASSLGGRGADTQYF. The nucleotide sequence reads TGTGCCAGCAGCTTAGGAGGCAGGGGTGCAGATACGCAGTATTTT. Full variable domain (CDR3 extended with the reference TRBV11-1 and TRBJ2-3 proteins): EAEVAQSPRYKITEKSQAVAFWCDPISGHATLYWYRQILGQGPELLVQFQDESVVDDSQLPKDRFSAERLKGVDSTLKIQPAELGDSAMYLCASSLGGRGADTQYFGPGTRLTVL.